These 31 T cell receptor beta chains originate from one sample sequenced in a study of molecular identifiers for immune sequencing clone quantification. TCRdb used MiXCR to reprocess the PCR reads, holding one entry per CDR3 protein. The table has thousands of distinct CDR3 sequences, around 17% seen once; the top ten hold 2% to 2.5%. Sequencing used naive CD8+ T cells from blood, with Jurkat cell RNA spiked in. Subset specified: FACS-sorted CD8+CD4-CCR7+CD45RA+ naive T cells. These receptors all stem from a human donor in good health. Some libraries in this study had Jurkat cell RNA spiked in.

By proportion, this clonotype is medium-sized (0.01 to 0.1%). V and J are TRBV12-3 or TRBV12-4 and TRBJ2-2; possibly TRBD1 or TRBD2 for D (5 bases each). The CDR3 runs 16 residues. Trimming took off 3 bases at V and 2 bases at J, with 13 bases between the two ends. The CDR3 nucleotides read TGTGCCAGCAGTTTCGGGGTCAGGGCAAACACCGGGGAGCTGTTTTTT. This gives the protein CASSFGVRANTGELFF.

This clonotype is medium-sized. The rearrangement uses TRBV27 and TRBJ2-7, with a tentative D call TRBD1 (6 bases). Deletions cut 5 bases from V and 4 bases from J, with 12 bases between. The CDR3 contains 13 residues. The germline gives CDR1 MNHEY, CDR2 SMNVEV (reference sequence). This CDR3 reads CASSLTQGYEQYF. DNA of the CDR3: TGTGCCAGCAGTCTCACCCAGGGGTACGAGCAGTACTTC.

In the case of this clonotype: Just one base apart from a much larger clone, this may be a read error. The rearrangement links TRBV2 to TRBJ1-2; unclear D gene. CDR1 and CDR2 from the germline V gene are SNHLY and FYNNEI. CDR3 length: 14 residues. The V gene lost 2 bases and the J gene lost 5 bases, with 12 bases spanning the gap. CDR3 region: CASSEYPETYGYTF. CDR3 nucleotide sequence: TGTGCCAGCAGTGAATACCCGGAGACTTATGGCTACACCTTC.

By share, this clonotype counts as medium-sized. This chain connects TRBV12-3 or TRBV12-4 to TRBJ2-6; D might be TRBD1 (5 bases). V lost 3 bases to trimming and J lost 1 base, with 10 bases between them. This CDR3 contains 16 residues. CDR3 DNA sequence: TGTGCCAGCAGTTTCGCAGGGTTGTCTGGGGCCAACGTCCTGACTTTC. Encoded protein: CASSFAGLSGANVLTF.

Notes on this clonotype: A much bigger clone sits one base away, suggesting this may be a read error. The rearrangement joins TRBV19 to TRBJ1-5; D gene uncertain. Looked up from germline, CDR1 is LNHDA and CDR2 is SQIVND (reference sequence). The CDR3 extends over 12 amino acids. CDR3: CASGIGRQPQHF. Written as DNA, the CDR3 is TGTGCCAGTGGTATCGGTCGTCAGCCCCAGCATTTT.

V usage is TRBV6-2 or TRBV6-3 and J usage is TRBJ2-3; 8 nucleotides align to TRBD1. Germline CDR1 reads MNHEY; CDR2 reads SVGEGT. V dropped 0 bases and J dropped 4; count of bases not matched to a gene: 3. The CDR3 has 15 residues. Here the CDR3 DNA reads TGTGCCAGCAGTTACTCAGGACAGGGTTCAGATACGCAGTATTTT. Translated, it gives CASSYSGQGSDTQYF.

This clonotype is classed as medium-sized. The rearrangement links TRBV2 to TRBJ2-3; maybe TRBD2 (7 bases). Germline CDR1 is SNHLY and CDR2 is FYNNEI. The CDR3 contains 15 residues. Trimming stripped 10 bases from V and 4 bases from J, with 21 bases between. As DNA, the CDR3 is TGTGCCATCCCGGGGGAACGGGGGGCTGCAGATACGCAGTATTTT. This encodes CAIPGERGAADTQYF.

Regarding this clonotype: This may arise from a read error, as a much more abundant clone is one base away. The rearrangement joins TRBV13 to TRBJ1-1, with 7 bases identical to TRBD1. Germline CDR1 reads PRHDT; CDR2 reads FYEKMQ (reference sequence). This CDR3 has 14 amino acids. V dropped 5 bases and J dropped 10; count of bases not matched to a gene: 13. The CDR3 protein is CASSAQRGPGGAFF. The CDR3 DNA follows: TGTGCCAGCAGCGCCCAAAGGGGGCCGGGGGGAGCTTTCTTT.

The CDR3 is CASSLDPPHRTDTQYF. The CDR3 DNA sequence: TGTGCCAGCAGTTTAGACCCTCCTCACCGCACAGATACGCAGTATTTT. The V gene is TRBV12-3 or TRBV12-4, the J gene TRBJ2-3; D ambiguous. The germline V and J ends were trimmed by 1 base and 1 base, with 12 bases remaining between them. The CDR3 is made up of 16 amino acids.

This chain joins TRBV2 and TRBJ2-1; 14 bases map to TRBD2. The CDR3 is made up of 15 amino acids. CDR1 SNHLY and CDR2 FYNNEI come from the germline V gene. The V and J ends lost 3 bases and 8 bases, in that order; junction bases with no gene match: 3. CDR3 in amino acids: CASSEPGLAGDEQFF. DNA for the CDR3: TGTGCCAGCAGTGAGCCGGGACTAGCGGGAGATGAGCAGTTCTTC. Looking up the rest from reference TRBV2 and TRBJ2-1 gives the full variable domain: EPEVTQTPSHQVTQMGQEVILRCVPISNHLYFYWYRQILGQKVEFLVSFYNNEISEKSEIFDDQFSVERPDGSNFTLKIRSTKLEDSAMYFCASSEPGLAGDEQFFGPGTRLTVL.

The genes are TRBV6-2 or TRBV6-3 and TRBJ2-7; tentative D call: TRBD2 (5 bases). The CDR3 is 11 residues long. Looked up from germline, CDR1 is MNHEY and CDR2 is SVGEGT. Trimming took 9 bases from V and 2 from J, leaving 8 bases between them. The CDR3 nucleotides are TGTGCCAGTGGGCGGGCCTACGAGCAGTACTTC. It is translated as CASGRAYEQYF.

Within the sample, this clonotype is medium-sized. The CDR3 loop is CASSLVAGNYGYTF. In DNA form, the CDR3 reads TGTGCCAGCAGCTTAGTCGCTGGGAACTATGGCTACACCTTC. The chain combines TRBV7-9 with TRBJ1-2; D is uncertain. The V gene lost 1 base and the J gene lost 2 bases, with 8 bases spanning the gap. Germline CDR1 and CDR2: SEHNR and FQNEAQ (reference sequence). This CDR3 comprises 14 residues.

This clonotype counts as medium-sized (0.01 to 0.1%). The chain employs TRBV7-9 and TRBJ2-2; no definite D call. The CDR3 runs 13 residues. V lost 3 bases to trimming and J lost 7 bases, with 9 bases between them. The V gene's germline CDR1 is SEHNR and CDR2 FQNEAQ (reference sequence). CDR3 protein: CASSFIDGGELFF. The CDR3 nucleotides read TGTGCCAGCAGCTTTATCGACGGCGGGGAGCTGTTTTTT.

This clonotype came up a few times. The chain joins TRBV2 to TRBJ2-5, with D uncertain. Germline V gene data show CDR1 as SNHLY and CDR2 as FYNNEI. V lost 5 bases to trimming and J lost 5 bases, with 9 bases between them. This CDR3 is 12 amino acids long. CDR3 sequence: CASSPPVETQYF. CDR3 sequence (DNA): TGTGCCAGCAGTCCCCCGGTTGAGACCCAGTACTTC.

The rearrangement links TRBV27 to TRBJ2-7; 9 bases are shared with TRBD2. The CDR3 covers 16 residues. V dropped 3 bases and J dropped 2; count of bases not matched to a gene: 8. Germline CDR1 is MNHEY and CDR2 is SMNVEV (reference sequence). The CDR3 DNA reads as TGTGCCAGCAGTTTTAGCCCCCTAGCGGGAACCTACGAGCAGTACTTC. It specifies CASSFSPLAGTYEQYF.

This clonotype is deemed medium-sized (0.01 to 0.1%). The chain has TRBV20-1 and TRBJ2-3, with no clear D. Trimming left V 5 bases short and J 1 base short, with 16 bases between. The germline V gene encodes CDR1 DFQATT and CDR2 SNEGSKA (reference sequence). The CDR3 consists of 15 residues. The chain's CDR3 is CSAVPDETGTDTQYF. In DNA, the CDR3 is TGCAGTGCTGTACCTGACGAAACTGGCACAGATACGCAGTATTTT.

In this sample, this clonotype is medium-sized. The CDR3 sequence is CASSEVGNSYEQYF. Written as DNA, the CDR3 is TGTGCCAGCAGTGAAGTTGGGAACTCCTACGAGCAGTACTTC. The V and J genes are TRBV2 and TRBJ2-7; D is unclear. V was pared by 1 base and J by 0 bases, with 7 bases between. Germline V CDR1 and CDR2: SNHLY, FYNNEI. CDR3 length equals 14 residues.

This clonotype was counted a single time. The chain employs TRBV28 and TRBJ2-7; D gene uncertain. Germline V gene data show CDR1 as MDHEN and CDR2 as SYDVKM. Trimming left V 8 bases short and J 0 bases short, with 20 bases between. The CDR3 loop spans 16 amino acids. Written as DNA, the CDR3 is TGTGCCAGCTCCCTTTATCGTAGGCTAAACTCCTACGAGCAGTACTTC. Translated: CASSLYRRLNSYEQYF.

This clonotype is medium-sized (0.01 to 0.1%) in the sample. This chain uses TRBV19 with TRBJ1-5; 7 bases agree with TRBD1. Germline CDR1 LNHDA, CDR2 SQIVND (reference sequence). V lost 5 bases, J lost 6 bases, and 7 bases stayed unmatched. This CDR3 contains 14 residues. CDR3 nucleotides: TGTGCCAGTAGTCCAACAGGGGCGGGTCAGCCCCAGCATTTT. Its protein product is CASSPTGAGQPQHF.

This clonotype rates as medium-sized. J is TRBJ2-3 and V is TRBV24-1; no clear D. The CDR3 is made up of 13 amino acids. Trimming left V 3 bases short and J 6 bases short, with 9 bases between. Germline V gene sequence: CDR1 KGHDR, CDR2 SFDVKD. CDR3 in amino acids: CATSDLSADTQYF. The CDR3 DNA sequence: TGTGCCACCAGTGATCTGAGCGCCGATACGCAGTATTTT.

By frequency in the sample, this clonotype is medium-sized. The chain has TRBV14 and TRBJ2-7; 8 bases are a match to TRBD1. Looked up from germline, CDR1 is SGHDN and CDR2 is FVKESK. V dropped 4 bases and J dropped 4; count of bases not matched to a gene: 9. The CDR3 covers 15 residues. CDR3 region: CASSPGQGVKYEQYF. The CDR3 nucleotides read TGTGCCAGCAGCCCAGGACAGGGTGTAAAGTACGAGCAGTACTTC.

CDR3 in DNA: TGTGCCAGCCGTCCTTTGGGGTTTAGCTCCATCTATGGCTACACCTTC. This gives the protein CASRPLGFSSIYGYTF. The V call is TRBV27, the J call TRBJ1-2; D not resolved. CDR1 MNHEY and CDR2 SMNVEV come from the germline V gene (reference sequence). V dropped 8 bases and J dropped 4 bases, with 23 bases sitting between them. The CDR3 covers 16 residues.

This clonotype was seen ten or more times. The CDR3 region is CASSETGRNSPLHF. Written as DNA, the CDR3 is TGTGCCAGCAGTGAGACAGGGAGAAATTCACCCCTCCACTTT. The J gene is TRBJ1-6, the V gene TRBV7-2, with 7 bases that match TRBD1. Germline CDR1 is SGHTA and CDR2 is FQGNSA. The CDR3 runs to 14 residues. V shed 6 bases, J shed 7 bases, and the junction held 6 bases outside the gene matches. The full variable domain, with the rest looked up from reference TRBV7-2 and TRBJ1-6, is GAGVSQSPSNKVTEKGKDVELRCDPISGHTALYWYRQSLGQGLEFLIYFQGNSAPDKSGLPSDRFSAERTGGSVSTLTIQRTQQEDSAVYLCASSETGRNSPLHFGNGTRLTVT.

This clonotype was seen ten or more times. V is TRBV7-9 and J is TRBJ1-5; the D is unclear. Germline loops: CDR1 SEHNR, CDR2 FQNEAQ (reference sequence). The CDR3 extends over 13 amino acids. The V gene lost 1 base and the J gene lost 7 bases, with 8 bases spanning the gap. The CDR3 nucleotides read TGTGCCAGCAGCTTAGGACCACAGCAGCCCCAGCATTTT. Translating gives CASSLGPQQPQHF.

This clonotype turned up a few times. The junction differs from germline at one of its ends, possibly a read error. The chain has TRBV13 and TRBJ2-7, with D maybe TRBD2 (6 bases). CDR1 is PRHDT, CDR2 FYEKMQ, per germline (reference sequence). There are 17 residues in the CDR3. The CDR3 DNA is TGTGCCTGCAGCTTAGTTGCACCCGGGAGTTCGAACTACGAGCAGTACTTC. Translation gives CACSLVAPGSSNYEQYF.

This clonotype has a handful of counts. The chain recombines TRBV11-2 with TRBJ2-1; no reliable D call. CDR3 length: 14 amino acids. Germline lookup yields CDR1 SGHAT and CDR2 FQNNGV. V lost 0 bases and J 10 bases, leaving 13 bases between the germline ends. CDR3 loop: CASSLDNPEWEQFF. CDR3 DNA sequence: TGTGCCAGCAGCTTAGATAATCCCGAATGGGAGCAGTTCTTC.

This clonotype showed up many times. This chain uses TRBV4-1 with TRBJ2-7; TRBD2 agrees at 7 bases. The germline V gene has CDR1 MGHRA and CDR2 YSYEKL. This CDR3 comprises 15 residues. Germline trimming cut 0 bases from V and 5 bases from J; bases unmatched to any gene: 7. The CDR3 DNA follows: TGCGCCAGCAGCCAAGAAGGACTAGTTTCTGACGAGCAGTACTTC. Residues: CASSQEGLVSDEQYF.

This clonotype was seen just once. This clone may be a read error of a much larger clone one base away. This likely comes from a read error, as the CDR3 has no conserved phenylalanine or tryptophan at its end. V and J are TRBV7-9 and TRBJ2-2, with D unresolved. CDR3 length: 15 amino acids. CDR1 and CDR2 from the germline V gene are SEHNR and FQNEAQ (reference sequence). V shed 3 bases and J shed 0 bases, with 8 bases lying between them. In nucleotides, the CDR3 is TGTGCCAGCAGCTTTACAGTCGCGAACACCGGGGAGCTGTTTCTT. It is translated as CASSFTVANTGELFL.

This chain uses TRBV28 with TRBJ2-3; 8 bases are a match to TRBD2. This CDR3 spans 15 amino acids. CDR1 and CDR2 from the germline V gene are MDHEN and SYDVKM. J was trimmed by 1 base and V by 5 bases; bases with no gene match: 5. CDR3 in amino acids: CASSIAGRGTDTQYF. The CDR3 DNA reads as TGTGCCAGCAGTATAGCGGGAAGGGGCACAGATACGCAGTATTTT.

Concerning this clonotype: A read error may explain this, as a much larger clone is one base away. The CDR3 spells CSARDLKGGNQPQHF. The CDR3 bases are TGCAGTGCTAGAGATCTTAAAGGTGGCAATCAGCCCCAGCATTTT. The chain couples TRBV20-1 to TRBJ1-5; D is unclear. The CDR3 is 15 amino acids. V was cut by 0 bases and J by 2 bases, with 11 bases left in between. The germline CDR1 and CDR2 sequences are DFQATT and SNEGSKA (reference sequence).

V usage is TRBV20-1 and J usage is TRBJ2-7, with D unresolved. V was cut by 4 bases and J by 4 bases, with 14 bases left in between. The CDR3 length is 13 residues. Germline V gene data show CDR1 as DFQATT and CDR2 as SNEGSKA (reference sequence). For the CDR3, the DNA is TGCAGTGCTAACCGCCTCAGCAGATACGAGCAGTACTTC. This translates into CSANRLSRYEQYF.